This T cell receptor (beta chain) is from a study of early T cells in non-severe SARS-CoV-2 infection (dated by TCRdb to about 2021). Describing the broader study: Because TCR sequencing was done on bulk RNA from unsorted whole blood, the alpha and beta chains could not be paired. On the study overall, not on this receptor specifically: VDJdb matching was skewed toward anti-spike CD8 responses, so virus-specific expansions were likely underestimated and private and CD4 specificities were missed.

Comment on this clonotype: This receptor's antigen is unknown. Nothing much larger sits one base from this clone, and base qualities are not available.

Library prep was done by 5' RACE. The reads were generated on a NextSeq 500. In the TCR library protocol, unique molecular identifiers were attached to individual cDNA molecules to correct for PCR bias and sequencing error. Sequencing covered both TCR alpha and beta chains, and within each sample the abundances of alpha and beta sequences were tightly co-correlated. Regarding the original processing steps: Decombinator V4 was used to annotate TCR sequences for V gene, J gene and CDR3. Expanded TCRs were defined as changing significantly between any two time points under a Poisson model with p below 0.0001. TCR abundances were normalised to the total number of TCRs sequenced per sample and expressed as counts per million. TRAV1-2 paired with TRAJ12, TRAJ20 or TRAJ33 defined MAIT TCRs, while TRAV10 paired with TRAJ18 defined iNKT TCRs. A search of VDJdb, accessed on 1 November 2021, was run for TCRs annotated to CMV, EBV and SARS-CoV-2, with TCRs annotated for multiple antigens excluded. TCRdb reanalyzed the raw reads on its own, using fastp at Q25 for trimming and MiXCR for clone calling, and kept in-frame beta chains. Every CDR3 protein is listed once, alongside the most common genes and DNA of its rows. These V and J calls rely on TCRdb rather than the paper's analysis. In all, the sample holds fewer than 120,000 distinct CDR3 sequences, and around 12% of those were seen once. The ten top clones hold 3.5% to 4% of the sample.

From the germline V gene, CDR1 is MNHEY and CDR2 is SVGAGI. Spanning cysteine to phenylalanine, the CDR3 consists of 15 amino acids. The sequence is cut down to CDR3 DNA, 45 bases in frame from base 1. Ends trimmed: V by 3 bases, J by 6 bases; bases unmatched to a gene: 6. The study was a case-control design nested within a healthcare worker cohort in London, UK, with weekly nasopharyngeal swab PCR tests and blood sampling. Healthcare workers were recruited during the week of the UK lockdown, between 23 and 31 March 2020, and followed weekly for up to roughly 15 weeks. This clonotype originated in an adult who was a healthcare worker with PCR-confirmed SARS-CoV-2 infection or an uninfected control (not recorded which). This chain is built from TRBV6-5 and TRBJ2-2, and TRBD1 matches 8 of the central bases. The sample here was whole blood, taken at baseline. The DNA is as follows: TGTGCCAGCAGTTATCGGACAGGGCCCGCCGGGGAGCTGTTTTTT. Protein translation: CASSYRTGPAGELFF.